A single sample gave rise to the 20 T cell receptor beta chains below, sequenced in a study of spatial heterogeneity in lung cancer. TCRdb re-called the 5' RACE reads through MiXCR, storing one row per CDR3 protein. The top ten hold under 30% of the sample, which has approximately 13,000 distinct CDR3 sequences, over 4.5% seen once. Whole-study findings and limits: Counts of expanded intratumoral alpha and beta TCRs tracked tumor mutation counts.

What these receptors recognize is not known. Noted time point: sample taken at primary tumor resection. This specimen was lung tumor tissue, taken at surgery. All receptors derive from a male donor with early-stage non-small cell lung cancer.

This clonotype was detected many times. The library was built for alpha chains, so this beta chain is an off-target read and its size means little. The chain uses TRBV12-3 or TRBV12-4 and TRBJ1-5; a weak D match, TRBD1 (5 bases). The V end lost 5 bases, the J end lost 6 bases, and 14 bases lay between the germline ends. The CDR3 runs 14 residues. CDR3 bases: TGTGCCAGCAGTAGCAATCAGGGTAGTCAGCCCCAGCATTTT. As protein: CASSSNQGSQPQHF.

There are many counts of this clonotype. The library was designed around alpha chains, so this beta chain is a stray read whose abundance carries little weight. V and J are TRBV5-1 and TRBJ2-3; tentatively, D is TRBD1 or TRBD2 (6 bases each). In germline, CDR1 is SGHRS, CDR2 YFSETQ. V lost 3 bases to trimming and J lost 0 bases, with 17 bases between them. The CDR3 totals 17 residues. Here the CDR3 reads CASSSGVTGYSTDTQYF. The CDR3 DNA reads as TGCGCCAGCAGCTCGGGGGTTACAGGGTATAGCACAGATACGCAGTATTTT.

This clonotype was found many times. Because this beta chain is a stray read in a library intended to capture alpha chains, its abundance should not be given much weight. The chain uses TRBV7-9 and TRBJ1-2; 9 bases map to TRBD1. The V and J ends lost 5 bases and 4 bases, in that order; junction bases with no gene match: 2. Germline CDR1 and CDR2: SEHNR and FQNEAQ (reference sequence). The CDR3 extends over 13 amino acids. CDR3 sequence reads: CASSPDRGYGYTF. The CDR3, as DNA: TGTGCCAGCAGCCCGGACAGGGGCTATGGCTACACCTTC.

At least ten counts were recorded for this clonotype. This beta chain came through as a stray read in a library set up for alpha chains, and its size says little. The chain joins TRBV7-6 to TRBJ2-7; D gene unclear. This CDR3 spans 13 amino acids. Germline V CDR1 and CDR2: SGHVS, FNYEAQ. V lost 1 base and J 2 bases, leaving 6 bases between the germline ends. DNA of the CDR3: TGTGCCAGCAGCTTAGGGAACACCTACGAGCAGTACTTC. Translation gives CASSLGNTYEQYF.

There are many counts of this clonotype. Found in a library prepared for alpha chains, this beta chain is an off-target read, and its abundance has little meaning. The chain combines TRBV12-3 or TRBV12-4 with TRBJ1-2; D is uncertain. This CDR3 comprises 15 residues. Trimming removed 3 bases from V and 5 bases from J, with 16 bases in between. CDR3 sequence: CASSFVGWAKYGYTF. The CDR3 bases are TGTGCCAGCAGTTTTGTTGGTTGGGCGAAGTATGGCTACACCTTC.

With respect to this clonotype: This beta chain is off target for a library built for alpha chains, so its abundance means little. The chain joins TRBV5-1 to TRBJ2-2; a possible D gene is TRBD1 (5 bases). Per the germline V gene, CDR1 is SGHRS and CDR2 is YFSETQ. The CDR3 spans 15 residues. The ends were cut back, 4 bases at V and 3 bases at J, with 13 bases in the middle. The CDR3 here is CASSVMDTYTGELFF. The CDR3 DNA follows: TGCGCCAGCAGCGTGATGGACACCTACACCGGGGAGCTGTTTTTT.

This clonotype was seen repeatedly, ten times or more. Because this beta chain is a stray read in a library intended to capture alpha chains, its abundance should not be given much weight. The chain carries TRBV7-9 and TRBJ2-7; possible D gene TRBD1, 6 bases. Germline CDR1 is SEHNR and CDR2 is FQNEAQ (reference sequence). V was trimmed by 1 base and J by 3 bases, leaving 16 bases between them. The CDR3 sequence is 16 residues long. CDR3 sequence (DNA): TGTGCCAGCAGCTTAGGACATCACGGGACACGCTACGAGCAGTACTTC. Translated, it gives CASSLGHHGTRYEQYF.

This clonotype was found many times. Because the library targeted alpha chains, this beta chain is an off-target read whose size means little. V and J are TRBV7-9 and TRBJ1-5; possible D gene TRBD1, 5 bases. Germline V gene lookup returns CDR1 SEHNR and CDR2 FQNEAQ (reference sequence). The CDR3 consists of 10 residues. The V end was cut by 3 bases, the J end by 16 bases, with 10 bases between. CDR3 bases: TGTGCCAGCAGCTTTCGGGGGGTACATTTT. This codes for CASSFRGVHF.

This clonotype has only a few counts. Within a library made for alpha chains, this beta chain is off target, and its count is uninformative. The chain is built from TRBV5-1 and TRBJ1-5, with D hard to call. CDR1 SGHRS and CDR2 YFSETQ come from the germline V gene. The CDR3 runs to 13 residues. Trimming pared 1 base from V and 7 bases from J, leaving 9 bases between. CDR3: CASSLSGIQPQHF. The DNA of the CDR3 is TGCGCCAGCAGCTTGTCAGGAATCCAGCCCCAGCATTTT.

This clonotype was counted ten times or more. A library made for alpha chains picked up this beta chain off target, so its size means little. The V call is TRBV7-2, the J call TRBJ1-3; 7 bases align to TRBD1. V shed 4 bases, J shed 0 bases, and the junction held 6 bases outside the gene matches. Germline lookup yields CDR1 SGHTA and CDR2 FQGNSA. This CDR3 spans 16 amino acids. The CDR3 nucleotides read TGTGCCAGCAGCTCCCCGGACAGGAGCTCTGGAAACACCATATATTTT. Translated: CASSSPDRSSGNTIYF.

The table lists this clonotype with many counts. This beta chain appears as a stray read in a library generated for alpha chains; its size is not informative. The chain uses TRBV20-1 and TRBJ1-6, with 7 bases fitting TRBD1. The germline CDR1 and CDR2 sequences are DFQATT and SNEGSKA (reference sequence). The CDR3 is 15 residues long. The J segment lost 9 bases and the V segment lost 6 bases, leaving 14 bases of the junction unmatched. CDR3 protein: CSARAPRGGSSPLHF. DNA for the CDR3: TGCAGTGCCAGGGCCCCTAGAGGGGGCTCTTCACCCCTCCACTTT.

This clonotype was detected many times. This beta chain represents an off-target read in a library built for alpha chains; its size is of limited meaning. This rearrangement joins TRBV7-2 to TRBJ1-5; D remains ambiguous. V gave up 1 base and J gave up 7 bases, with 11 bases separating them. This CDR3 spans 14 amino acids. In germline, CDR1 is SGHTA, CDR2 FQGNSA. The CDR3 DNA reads TGTGCCAGCAGCTTAGGAGGCACGGGACAGCCCCAGCATTTT. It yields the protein CASSLGGTGQPQHF.

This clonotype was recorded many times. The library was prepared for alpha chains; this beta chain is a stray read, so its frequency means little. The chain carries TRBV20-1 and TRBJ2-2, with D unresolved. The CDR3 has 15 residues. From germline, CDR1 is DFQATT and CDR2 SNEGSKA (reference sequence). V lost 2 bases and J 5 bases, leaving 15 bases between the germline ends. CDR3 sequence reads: CSARYLAKGTGELFF. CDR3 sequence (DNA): TGCAGTGCTAGATATCTCGCCAAGGGTACCGGGGAGCTGTTTTTT.

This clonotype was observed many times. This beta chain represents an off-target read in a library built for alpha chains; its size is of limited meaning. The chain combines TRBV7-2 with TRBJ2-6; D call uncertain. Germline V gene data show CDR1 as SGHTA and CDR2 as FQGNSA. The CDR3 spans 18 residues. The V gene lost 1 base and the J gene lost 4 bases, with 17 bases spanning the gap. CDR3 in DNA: TGTGCCAGCAGCTTAGATTCTGGTTGGCGACACGGGGCCAACGTCCTGACTTTC. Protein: CASSLDSGWRHGANVLTF.

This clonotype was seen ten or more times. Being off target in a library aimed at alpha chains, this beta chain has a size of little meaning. The CDR3 DNA is TGTGCCAGCAATATCTGGAAGGGGAGGAACACTGAAGCTTTCTTT. It specifies CASNIWKGRNTEAFF. This sequence joins TRBV6-5 and TRBJ1-1, with D maybe TRBD1 (5 bases). Trimming removed 7 bases from V and 1 base from J, with 16 bases in between. Germline V gives CDR1 MNHEY, CDR2 SVGAGI. The CDR3 spans 15 residues.

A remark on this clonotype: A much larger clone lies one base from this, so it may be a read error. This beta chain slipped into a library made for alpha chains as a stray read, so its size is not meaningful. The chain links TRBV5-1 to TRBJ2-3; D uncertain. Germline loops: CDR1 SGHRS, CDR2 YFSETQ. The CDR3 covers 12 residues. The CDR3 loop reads CVSMDLTDTQYF. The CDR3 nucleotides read TGCGTCAGCATGGACCTCACAGATACGCAGTATTTT.

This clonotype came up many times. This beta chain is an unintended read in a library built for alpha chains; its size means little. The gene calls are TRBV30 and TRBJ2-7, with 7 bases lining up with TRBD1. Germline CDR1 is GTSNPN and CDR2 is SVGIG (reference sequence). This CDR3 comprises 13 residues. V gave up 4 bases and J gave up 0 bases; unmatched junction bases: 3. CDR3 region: CAWTGQDSYEQYF. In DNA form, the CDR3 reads TGTGCCTGGACTGGACAGGACTCCTACGAGCAGTACTTC.

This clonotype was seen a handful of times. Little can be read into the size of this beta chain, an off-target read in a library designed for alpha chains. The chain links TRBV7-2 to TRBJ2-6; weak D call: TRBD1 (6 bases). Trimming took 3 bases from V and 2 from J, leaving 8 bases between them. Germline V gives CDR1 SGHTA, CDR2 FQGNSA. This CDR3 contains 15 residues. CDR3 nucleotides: TGTGCCAGCAGCTTCAGGGGAACTGGGGCCAACGTCCTGACTTTC. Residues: CASSFRGTGANVLTF.

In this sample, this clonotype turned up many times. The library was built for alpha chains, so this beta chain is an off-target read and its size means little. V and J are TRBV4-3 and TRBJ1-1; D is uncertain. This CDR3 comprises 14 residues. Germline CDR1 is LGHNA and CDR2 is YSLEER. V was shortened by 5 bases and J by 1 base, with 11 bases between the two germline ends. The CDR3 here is CASSERAGNTEAFF. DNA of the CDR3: TGCGCCAGCAGCGAACGGGCAGGGAACACTGAAGCTTTCTTT.

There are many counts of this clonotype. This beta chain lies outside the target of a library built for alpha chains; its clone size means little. CDR3 sequence (DNA): TGTGCCAGCAGTTACCCCCATGCAGACCTCTATGGCTACACCTTC. This gives the protein CASSYPHADLYGYTF. This sequence joins TRBV6-2 or TRBV6-3 and TRBJ1-2, with no clear D. The germline V gene encodes CDR1 MNHEY and CDR2 SVGEGT. This CDR3 is built from 15 residues. Trimming shortened V by 2 bases and J by 4 bases, and 14 bases separated the two germline ends.